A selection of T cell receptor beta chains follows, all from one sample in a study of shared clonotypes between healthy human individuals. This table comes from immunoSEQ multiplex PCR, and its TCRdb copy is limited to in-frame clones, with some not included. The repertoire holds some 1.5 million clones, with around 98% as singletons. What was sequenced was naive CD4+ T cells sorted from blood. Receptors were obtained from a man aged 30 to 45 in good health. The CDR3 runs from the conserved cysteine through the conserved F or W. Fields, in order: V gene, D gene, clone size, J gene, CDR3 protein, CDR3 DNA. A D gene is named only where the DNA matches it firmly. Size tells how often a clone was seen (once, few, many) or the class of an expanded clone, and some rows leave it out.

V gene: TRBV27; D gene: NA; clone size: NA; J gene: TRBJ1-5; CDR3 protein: CASRIQGGPQHF; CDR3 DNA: TGTGCCAGCAGAATACAGGGCGGGCCCCAGCATTTT
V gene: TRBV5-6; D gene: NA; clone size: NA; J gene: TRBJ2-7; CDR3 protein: CASSLRGGEQYF; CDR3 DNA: TGTGCCAGCAGCTTAAGAGGGGGCGAGCAGTACTTC
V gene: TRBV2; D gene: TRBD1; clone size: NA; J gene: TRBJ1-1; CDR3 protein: CASSEARQGTEAFF; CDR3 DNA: TGTGCCAGCAGTGAAGCTCGACAGGGGACTGAAGCTTTCTTT
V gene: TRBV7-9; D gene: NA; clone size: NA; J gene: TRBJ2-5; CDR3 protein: CASSLSVYQETQYF; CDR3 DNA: TGTGCCAGCAGCTTATCCGTGTACCAAGAGACCCAGTACTTC
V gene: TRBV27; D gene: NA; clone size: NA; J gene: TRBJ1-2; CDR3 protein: CASSSAWEGGFYGYTF; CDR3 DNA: TGTGCCAGCAGTTCCGCGTGGGAGGGAGGCTTTTATGGCTACACCTTC
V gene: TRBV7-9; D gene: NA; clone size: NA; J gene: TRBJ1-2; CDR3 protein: CASSLEDTRGGYTF; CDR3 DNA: TGTGCCAGCAGCTTAGAGGACACCAGGGGCGGCTACACCTTC
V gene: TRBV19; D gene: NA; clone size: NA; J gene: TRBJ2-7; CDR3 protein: CASSPDLAEQYF; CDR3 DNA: TGTGCCAGTAGCCCGGACTTGGCCGAGCAGTACTTC
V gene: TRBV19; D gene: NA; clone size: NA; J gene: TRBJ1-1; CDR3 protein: CASSVTWGDTEAFF; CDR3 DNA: TGTGCCAGTAGTGTGACGTGGGGGGACACTGAAGCTTTCTTT
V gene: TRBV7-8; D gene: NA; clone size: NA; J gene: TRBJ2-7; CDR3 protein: CASSYGTAYEQYF; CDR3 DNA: TGTGCCAGCAGCTACGGGACGGCCTACGAGCAGTACTTC
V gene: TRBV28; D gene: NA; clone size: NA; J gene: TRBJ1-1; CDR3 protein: CASSPHQRLGTEAFF; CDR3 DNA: TGTGCCAGCAGTCCACATCAAAGGTTAGGCACTGAAGCTTTCTTT
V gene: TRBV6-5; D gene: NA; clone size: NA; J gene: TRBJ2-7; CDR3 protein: CASRAGSTYEQYF; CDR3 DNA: TGTGCCAGCAGAGCCGGGAGTACCTACGAGCAGTACTTC
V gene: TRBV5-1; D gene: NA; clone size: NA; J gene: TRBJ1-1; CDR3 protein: CASRMSEGWTEAFF; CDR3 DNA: TGCGCCAGCAGGATGAGTGAGGGATGGACTGAAGCTTTCTTT
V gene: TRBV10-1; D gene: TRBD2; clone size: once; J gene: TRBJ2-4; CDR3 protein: CASSAGTSGAKNIQYF; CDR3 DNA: TGCGCCAGCAGTGCCGGGACTAGCGGAGCTAAAAACATTCAGTACTTC
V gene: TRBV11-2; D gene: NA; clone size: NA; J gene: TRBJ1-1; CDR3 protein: CASSLDRVVTEAFF; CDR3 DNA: TGTGCCAGCAGCTTAGATCGTGTAGTCACCGAAGCTTTCTTT
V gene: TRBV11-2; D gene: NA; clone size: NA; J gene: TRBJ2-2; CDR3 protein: CASSLVPTSTGELFF; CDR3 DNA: TGTGCCAGCAGCTTAGTACCAACTAGCACCGGGGAGCTGTTTTTT
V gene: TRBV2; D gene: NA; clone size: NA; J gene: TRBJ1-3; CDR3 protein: CASSEQQSSTIYF; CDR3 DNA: TGTGCCAGCAGTGAACAACAGTCCAGCACCATATATTTT
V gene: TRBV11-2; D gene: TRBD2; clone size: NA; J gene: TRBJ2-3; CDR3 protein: CASSHPSGPSTDTQYF; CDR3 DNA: TGTGCCAGCAGCCACCCTAGCGGGCCTAGCACAGATACGCAGTATTTT
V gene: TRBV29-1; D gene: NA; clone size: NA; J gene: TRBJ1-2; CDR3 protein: CSVDWALGANYGYTF; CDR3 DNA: TGCAGCGTTGATTGGGCCCTAGGTGCAAACTATGGCTACACCTTC
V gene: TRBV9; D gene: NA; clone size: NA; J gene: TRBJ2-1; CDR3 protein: CASSVAMGIGSNEQFF; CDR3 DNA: TGTGCCAGCAGCGTAGCGATGGGGATAGGATCCAATGAGCAGTTCTTC
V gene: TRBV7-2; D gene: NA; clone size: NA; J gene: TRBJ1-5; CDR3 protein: CASSLGRYSNQPQHF; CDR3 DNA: TGTGCCAGCAGCTTAGGCAGGTATAGCAATCAGCCCCAGCATTTT
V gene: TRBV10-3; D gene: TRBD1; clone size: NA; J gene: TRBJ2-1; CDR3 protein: CAISNLARQGSVSEQFF; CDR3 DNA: TGTGCCATCAGTAATCTTGCGAGACAGGGTTCGGTCAGTGAGCAGTTCTTC
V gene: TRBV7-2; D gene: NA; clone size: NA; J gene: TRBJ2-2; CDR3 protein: CASSHDTGELFF; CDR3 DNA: TGTGCCAGCAGCCACGACACCGGGGAGCTGTTTTTT
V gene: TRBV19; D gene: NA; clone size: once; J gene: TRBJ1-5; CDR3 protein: CASSTDSLGPQHF; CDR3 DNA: TGTGCCAGTAGTACCGACTCATTGGGGCCCCAGCATTTT
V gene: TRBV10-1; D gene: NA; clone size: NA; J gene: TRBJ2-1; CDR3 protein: CASSDIGRGSLGNEQFF; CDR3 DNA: TGCGCCAGCAGTGATATTGGCAGGGGTTCTTTGGGGAATGAGCAGTTCTTC
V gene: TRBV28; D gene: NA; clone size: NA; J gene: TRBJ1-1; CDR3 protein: CASSSSWSEAFF; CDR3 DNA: TGTGCCAGCAGCTCCAGTTGGAGTGAAGCTTTCTTT
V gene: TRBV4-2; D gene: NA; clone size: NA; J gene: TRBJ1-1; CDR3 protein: CASSQDLPGTEAFF; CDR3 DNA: TGTGCCAGCAGCCAAGATCTGCCAGGCACTGAAGCTTTCTTT
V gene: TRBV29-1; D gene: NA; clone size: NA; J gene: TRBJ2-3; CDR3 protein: CSVGADTQYF; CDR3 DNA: TGCAGCGTTGGGGCTGATACGCAGTATTTT
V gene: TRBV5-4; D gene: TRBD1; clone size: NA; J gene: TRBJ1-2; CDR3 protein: CASSEGQGQGYTF; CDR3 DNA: TGTGCCAGCAGCGAGGGACAGGGTCAAGGCTACACCTTC
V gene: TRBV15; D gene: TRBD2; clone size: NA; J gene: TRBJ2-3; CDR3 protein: CATSRVAGGGDTQYF; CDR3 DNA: TGTGCCACCAGCAGAGTTGCGGGAGGAGGGGATACGCAGTATTTT
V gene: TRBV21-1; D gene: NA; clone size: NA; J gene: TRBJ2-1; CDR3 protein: CAPGDSYNEQFF; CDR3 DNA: TGTGCCCCCGGGGACTCCTACAATGAGCAGTTCTTC
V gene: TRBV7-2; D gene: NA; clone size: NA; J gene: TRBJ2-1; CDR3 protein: CASSLQVGYNEQFF; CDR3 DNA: TGTGCCAGCAGCTTACAAGTCGGTTACAATGAGCAGTTCTTC